Each of the 31 T cell receptor beta chains below was sequenced from the same sample in a study of blood T cell repertoires in COVID-19. Clones were sequenced by immunoSEQ multiplex PCR, and TCRdb holds only the in-frame ones, with some missing. The sample yields around 210,000 clones, 65% to 90% seen once. The specimen sequenced was peripheral blood. These receptors were taken from a human donor in a cohort sampled during active COVID-19.

The J gene is TRBJ1-5, the V gene TRBV15; 12 bases align to TRBD1. CDR3 length: 14 amino acids. In germline, CDR1 is LNHNV, CDR2 YYDKDF (reference sequence). V dropped 8 bases and J dropped 7; count of bases not matched to a gene: 6. The CDR3 coding sequence is TGTGCCACCCAGGGACAGGGGGCAAGGCAGCCCCAGCATTTT. It codes for CATQGQGARQPQHF.

J is TRBJ2-5 and V is TRBV19; tentative D call: TRBD2 (5 bases). CDR1 and CDR2 (germline): LNHDA, SQIVND (reference sequence). Trimming took 4 bases from V and 5 from J, leaving 17 bases between them. The CDR3 totals 15 residues. Here the CDR3 reads CASSTGGLRSETQYF. DNA for the CDR3: TGTGCCAGTAGTACAGGCGGGTTACGTAGTGAGACCCAGTACTTC.

This clone was counted a few times. The rearrangement joins TRBV3-1 (or the pseudogene TRBV3-2) to TRBJ2-5; 12 positions match TRBD2. The V gene end was trimmed by 6 bases and the J gene end by 0 bases; junction bases not matched to a gene: 5. CDR1 and CDR2 from the germline V gene are LGHDT and YNNKEL (reference sequence). The CDR3 is 16 amino acids. The chain's CDR3 is CASSLGLAGNQETQYF. The CDR3 coding sequence is TGTGCCAGCAGTCTTGGACTAGCGGGAAACCAAGAGACCCAGTACTTC.

The rearrangement links TRBV5-1 to TRBJ2-3; 10 nucleotides agree with TRBD2. With 6 bases clipped from V and 6 bases from J, the junction kept 7 bases outside the gene matches. From germline, CDR1 is SGHRS and CDR2 YFSETQ. The CDR3 is made up of 14 amino acids. DNA of the CDR3: TGCGCCAGCACCCCTAGCGGGAGATCCGATACGCAGTATTTT. Residues: CASTPSGRSDTQYF.

CDR3 DNA sequence: TGTGCCAGCAGTGGGGGACAGGGGTCGGTCGATGAGCAGTTCTTC. This translates into CASSGGQGSVDEQFF. The chain couples TRBV2 to TRBJ2-1; 10 bases align to TRBD1. V gave up 4 bases and J gave up 8 bases; unmatched junction bases: 8. Germline V gene sequence: CDR1 SNHLY, CDR2 FYNNEI. The CDR3 totals 15 residues.

The gene calls are TRBV15 and TRBJ1-4; 7 positions match TRBD1. Germline V CDR1 and CDR2: LNHNV, YYDKDF (reference sequence). The CDR3 contains 17 residues. With 7 bases clipped from V and 2 bases from J, the junction kept 13 bases outside the gene matches. CDR3 region: CATTGGVQGGTNEKLFF. The CDR3 DNA reads TGTGCCACCACCGGGGGGGTCCAGGGGGGCACTAATGAAAAACTGTTTTTT.

This clone was counted a few times. This CDR3 is CASSLSSGRASTEQFF. The DNA of the CDR3 is TGTGCCAGCAGCTTATCTAGCGGGAGGGCCAGTACTGAGCAGTTCTTC. The chain couples TRBV7-2 to TRBJ2-1, with 12 bases aligning to TRBD2. Germline CDR1 reads SGHTA; CDR2 reads FQGNSA. CDR3 size: 16 residues. V shed 2 bases, J shed 9 bases, and the junction held 8 bases outside the gene matches.

The chain carries TRBV10-1 and TRBJ2-1, with D possibly matching TRBD2 (6 bases). Trimming pared 2 bases from V and 9 bases from J, leaving 20 bases between. This CDR3 has 16 residues. Germline CDR1 and CDR2: WNHNN and SYGVQD (reference sequence). The CDR3 DNA follows: TGCGCCAGCAGTGAGGACCGGGACTCCCTAACTGGTGAGCAGTTCTTC. Translation gives CASSEDRDSLTGEQFF.

This chain links TRBV15 with TRBJ1-5, with TRBD1 matching 7 bases. Germline V CDR1 and CDR2: LNHNV, YYDKDF (reference sequence). The CDR3 contains 14 residues. Losses at the gene ends were 1 base for V and 6 bases for J; bases not matched to a gene: 3. The CDR3, as DNA: TGTGCCACCAGCAGAGGGACAGGAGGTCAGCCCCAGCATTTT. Its protein is CATSRGTGGQPQHF.

The V call is TRBV19, the J call TRBJ1-1, with 8 positions matching TRBD1. The V gene end was trimmed by 3 bases and the J gene end by 4 bases; junction bases not matched to a gene: 4. The CDR3 is 14 amino acids. Germline loops: CDR1 LNHDA, CDR2 SQIVND (reference sequence). CDR3 in DNA: TGTGCCAGTAGTATCAGGGGGCTGAGCACTGAAGCTTTCTTT. This translates into CASSIRGLSTEAFF.

This clone has only a few counts. The chain carries TRBV6-5 and TRBJ1-2; D may be TRBD1 (6 bases). The germline gives CDR1 MNHEY, CDR2 SVGAGI. V dropped 2 bases and J dropped 6 bases, with 13 bases sitting between them. CDR3 length: 14 amino acids. The CDR3 sequence is CASSYAGALDGYTF. The CDR3 DNA reads TGTGCCAGCAGTTACGCGGGGGCGCTTGATGGCTACACCTTC.

This sequence joins TRBV24-1 and TRBJ2-7; TRBD1 aligns across 12 bases. This CDR3 contains 16 residues. Germline V gene data show CDR1 as KGHDR and CDR2 as SFDVKD. Germline trimming cut 4 bases from V and 6 bases from J; bases unmatched to any gene: 9. The CDR3 DNA sequence: TGTGCCACCAGTGACCGCCGGGACAGGGGGCAGGGCGAGCAGTACTTC. Amino acid sequence: CATSDRRDRGQGEQYF.

This rearrangement joins TRBV11-2 to TRBJ2-1; D is perhaps TRBD2 (6 bases). Trimming pared 0 bases from V and 2 bases from J, leaving 14 bases between. The CDR3 is 17 residues long. Germline loops: CDR1 SGHAT, CDR2 FQNNGV. The CDR3: CASSLDRDSGTYNEQFF. The CDR3, as DNA: TGTGCCAGCAGCTTAGATCGCGATAGCGGAACCTACAATGAGCAGTTCTTC. Full variable domain (outside the CDR3, taken from reference TRBV11-2 and TRBJ2-1): EAGVAQSPRYKIIEKRQSVAFWCNPISGHATLYWYQQILGQGPKLLIQFQNNGVVDDSQLPKDRFSAERLKGVDSTLKIQPAKLEDSAVYLCASSLDRDSGTYNEQFFGPGTRLTVL.

This clone was observed a single time. The genes are TRBV28 and TRBJ1-5, with TRBD1 matching over 7 bases. After removal of 7 bases from V and 3 bases from J, the junction contained 9 bases not matched to a gene. The CDR3 contains 15 residues. Germline V lookup: CDR1 MDHEN, CDR2 SYDVKM. The CDR3: CASKLEGQINQPQHF. As DNA, the CDR3 is TGTGCCAGCAAACTGGAGGGACAGATCAATCAGCCCCAGCATTTT.

The J gene is TRBJ1-4, the V gene TRBV6-1, with 7 bases matching TRBD1. V lost 3 bases and J lost 1; bases outside the gene matches: 2. This CDR3 has 15 amino acids. Germline V gene data show CDR1 as MNHNS and CDR2 as SASEGT. CDR3: CASSDRGRTNEKLFF. CDR3 sequence (DNA): TGTGCCAGCAGTGATAGGGGGCGAACTAATGAAAAACTGTTTTTT.

The rearrangement uses TRBV30 and TRBJ1-1; a possible D gene is TRBD1 (5 bases). This CDR3 spans 14 amino acids. Germline V gene data show CDR1 as GTSNPN and CDR2 as SVGIG (reference sequence). The V and J ends lost 1 base and 1 base respectively, with 10 bases between them. The CDR3 region has the DNA TGTGCCTGGAGTGGCGGGACGGGGAACACTGAAGCTTTCTTT. Protein product: CAWSGGTGNTEAFF.

The chain is built from TRBV19 and TRBJ1-1, with 8 bases identical to TRBD1. With 7 bases clipped from V and 0 bases from J, the junction kept 7 bases outside the gene matches. CDR3 length: 15 amino acids. Germline CDR1 reads LNHDA; CDR2 reads SQIVND (reference sequence). In nucleotides, the CDR3 is TGTGCCAGTAAGACAGGGGCCGACGTGAACACTGAAGCTTTCTTT. Amino acids: CASKTGADVNTEAFF. Looking up the rest from reference TRBV19 and TRBJ1-1 gives the full variable domain: DGGITQSPKYLFRKEGQNVTLSCEQNLNHDAMYWYRQDPGQGLRLIYYSQIVNDFQKGDIAEGYSVSREKKESFPLTVTSAQKNPTAFYLCASKTGADVNTEAFFGQGTRLTVV.

The chain employs TRBV20-1 and TRBJ2-3; D gene uncertain. Germline CDR1 is DFQATT and CDR2 is SNEGSKA (reference sequence). V was pared by 3 bases and J by 2 bases, with 15 bases between. This CDR3 has 15 amino acids. The DNA of the CDR3 is TGCAGTGCTAGTACCAGCGAGAGGCTCACAGATACGCAGTATTTT. This gives the protein CSASTSERLTDTQYF.

V is TRBV6-5 and J is TRBJ1-5, with TRBD1 matching over 7 bases. V gave up 6 bases and J gave up 2 bases; unmatched junction bases: 7. This CDR3 region has 15 residues. Germline CDR1 MNHEY, CDR2 SVGAGI. CDR3 coding DNA: TGTGCCAGCAGGGACCGGGACAGCCGCAATCAGCCCCAGCATTTT. This sequence encodes CASRDRDSRNQPQHF.

V and J are TRBV29-1 and TRBJ2-7; 8 nucleotides agree with TRBD2. The V segment lost 1 base and the J segment 5 bases; nucleotides outside the gene matches: 7. Germline assignment: CDR1 SQVTM and CDR2 ANQGSEA. This CDR3 has 14 amino acids. DNA for the CDR3: TGCAGCGTTGAAGGGTCTAGCGGGCCCCACGAGCAGTACTTC. It is translated as CSVEGSSGPHEQYF.

In its sample, this clone was seen a few times. Additional DNA sequences in this sample encode the identical CDR3. The chain is built from TRBV29-1 and TRBJ2-3; possibly TRBD1 for D (7 bases). The CDR3 is made up of 12 amino acids. V lost 4 bases and J lost 5, with 10 bases in between. Germline V gene lookup returns CDR1 SQVTM and CDR2 ANQGSEA. The CDR3 DNA follows: TGCAGCGTTGGCCAGGGGGGAGATACGCAGTATTTT. Encoded protein: CSVGQGGDTQYF.

The V call is TRBV5-1, the J call TRBJ1-1, with 8 bases aligning to TRBD1. The CDR3 runs 16 residues. The V gene's germline CDR1 is SGHRS and CDR2 YFSETQ. The V gene end was trimmed by 4 bases and the J gene end by 4 bases; junction bases not matched to a gene: 12. The CDR3, as DNA: TGCGCCAGCAGCCGATTGCAACAGGGGGGAGGCACTGAAGCTTTCTTT. Translated, it gives CASSRLQQGGGTEAFF.

This chain connects TRBV5-1 to TRBJ2-1, with 10 nucleotides matching TRBD2. The CDR3 consists of 15 residues. V shed 0 bases and J 9 bases; nucleotides not matched to a gene: 6. From germline, CDR1 is SGHRS and CDR2 YFSETQ. The CDR3 coding sequence is TGCGCCAGCAGCTTGGAGCTAGCGGGAGCGGTTGAGCAGTTCTTC. Translated, it gives CASSLELAGAVEQFF.

This sequence joins TRBV5-1 and TRBJ2-7, with 10 bases matching TRBD1. The CDR3 is 14 residues long. V shed 6 bases and J 3 bases; nucleotides not matched to a gene: 6. Germline values: CDR1 SGHRS, CDR2 YFSETQ. CDR3 in amino acids: CASTRQGAFYEQYF. CDR3 in DNA: TGCGCCAGCACCAGACAGGGGGCCTTCTACGAGCAGTACTTC.

This chain links TRBV5-8 with TRBJ2-3, with 15 nucleotides matching TRBD2. Germline V gene lookup returns CDR1 SGHTS and CDR2 YDEGEE. The junction had 6 bases not matched to a gene; V was cut back by 4 bases and J by 3 bases. The length of the CDR3 is 17 residues. CDR3 sequence reads: CASSLGTSGRTTDTQYF. CDR3 nucleotide sequence: TGTGCCAGCAGCCTGGGGACTAGCGGGAGGACGACAGATACGCAGTATTTT.

This chain links TRBV28 with TRBJ2-7; a weak D match, TRBD2 (6 bases). Deletions cut 5 bases from V and 4 bases from J, with 15 bases between. The germline V gene encodes CDR1 MDHEN and CDR2 SYDVKM. This CDR3 is 14 amino acids long. The CDR3 reads CASSPNGRTYEQYF. CDR3 bases: TGTGCCAGCAGTCCTAACGGGAGAACATACGAGCAGTACTTC.

V gene TRBV5-4 combines with J gene TRBJ1-1; TRBD1 matches 10 bases. CDR1 is SGHNT, CDR2 YYREEE, per germline (reference sequence). Losses at the gene ends were 4 bases for V and 5 bases for J; bases not matched to a gene: 8. The CDR3 contains 15 residues. This CDR3 is CASSGTGALKTEAFF. CDR3 bases: TGTGCCAGCAGCGGGACAGGGGCGCTTAAGACTGAAGCTTTCTTT.

The chain employs TRBV3-1 (or the pseudogene TRBV3-2) and TRBJ1-4, with a weak D call TRBD1 (5 bases). V lost 6 bases, J lost 8 bases, and 16 bases lay in between. There are 14 residues in the CDR3. Germline V gene lookup returns CDR1 LGHDT and CDR2 YNNKEL (reference sequence). Here the CDR3 reads CASSFRAGGEKLFF. In nucleotides, the CDR3 is TGTGCCAGCAGTTTCAGGGCCGGAGGGGAAAAACTGTTTTTT.

This rearrangement joins TRBV7-2 to TRBJ2-3, with TRBD1 as a possible D gene (5 bases). Germline lookup yields CDR1 SGHTA and CDR2 FQGNSA. V was shortened by 3 bases and J by 6 bases, with 10 bases between the two germline ends. The CDR3 loop spans 13 amino acids. The CDR3 region has the DNA TGTGCCAGCAGCTTTCAGGGTTTGGATACGCAGTATTTT. As protein: CASSFQGLDTQYF.

This chain connects TRBV7-9 to TRBJ1-5; D may be TRBD1 (5 bases). Per the germline V gene, CDR1 is SEHNR and CDR2 is FQNEAQ (reference sequence). The V end was cut by 3 bases, the J end by 0 bases, with 12 bases between. The CDR3 length is 16 residues. This CDR3 is CASSLGGNPSNQPQHF. The CDR3 DNA reads TGTGCCAGCAGCTTGGGGGGGAACCCTAGCAATCAGCCCCAGCATTTT.

The rearrangement uses TRBV7-2 and TRBJ2-7; D is possibly TRBD1 (5 bases). With 0 bases removed from V and 2 bases from J, the gap between germline ends came to 11 bases. The CDR3 has 15 residues. CDR1 SGHTA and CDR2 FQGNSA come from the germline V gene. CDR3 sequence (DNA): TGTGCCAGCAGCTTAGCGCCCCAGGGCACCTACGAGCAGTACTTC. Protein sequence: CASSLAPQGTYEQYF.